This TCR beta chain originates from a study of chronic HIV infection and antiretroviral therapy. The V and J ends lost 2 bases and 6 bases respectively, with 14 bases between them. Germline CDR1 and CDR2: SGHTA and FQGTGA. This CDR3 is 15 amino acids long. TCRdb re-analysed the 5' RACE reads in MiXCR, keeping a single row per CDR3 protein. The sample contains 40,000 to 50,000 distinct CDR3 sequences, about 19% of which appear only once. A single count supports this clonotype. The source is an adult who had HIV and had not received antiretroviral therapy, or was an uninfected healthy control (not recorded which). This chain uses TRBV7-3 with TRBJ2-4; D assignment may be TRBD1 or TRBD2 (5 bases each). The sequenced sample consisted of peripheral blood. This chain's CDR3 is CASSLGGPGLNIQYF. The CDR3 nucleotides read TGTGCCAGCAGCTTAGGGGGACCGGGGTTAAACATTCAGTACTTC.